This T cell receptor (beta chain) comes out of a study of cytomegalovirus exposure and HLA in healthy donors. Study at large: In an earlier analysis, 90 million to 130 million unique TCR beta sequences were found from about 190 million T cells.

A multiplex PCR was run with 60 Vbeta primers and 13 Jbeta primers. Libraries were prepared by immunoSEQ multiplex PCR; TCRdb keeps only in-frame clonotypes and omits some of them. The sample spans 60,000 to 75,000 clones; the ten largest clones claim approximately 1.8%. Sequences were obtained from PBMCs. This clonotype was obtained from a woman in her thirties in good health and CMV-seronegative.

CDR3 bases: TGCAGCGTTCAGGGGTACGAAAACATTCAGTACTTC. It is translated as CSVQGYENIQYF. The V gene is TRBV29-1, the J gene TRBJ2-4; possibly TRBD1 for D (6 bases). The length of the CDR3 is 12 residues. Per the germline V gene, CDR1 is SQVTM and CDR2 is ANQGSEA. Trimming pared 5 bases from V and 5 bases from J, leaving 10 bases between.